This T cell receptor beta chain stems from a study of early T cells in non-severe SARS-CoV-2 infection. Study-level information: Sequencing input comprised bulk RNA from unsorted whole blood; chain pairing was not available.

Study-wide results and caveats: Matching with VDJdb favored anti-spike CD8 responses (missing private and CD4 specificities).

TCRdb redid the calling of the 5' RACE reads with MiXCR, one entry per CDR3 protein. This repertoire shows some 66,000 distinct CDR3 sequences, around 12% found once; its top ten account for 4% to 5%. At least ten counts were recorded for this clonotype. Its antigen is currently unknown. This receptor was obtained from an adult who was a healthcare worker with PCR-confirmed SARS-CoV-2 infection or an uninfected control (not recorded which). The sample taken for sequencing was whole blood.

The CDR3 spells CASSLRTGLQETQYF. In DNA form, the CDR3 reads TGTGCCAGCAGCTTACGGACCGGACTCCAAGAGACCCAGTACTTC. The chain uses TRBV11-3 and TRBJ2-5; weak D call: TRBD2 (5 bases). CDR1 and CDR2 from the germline V gene are SGHNT and YENEEA. The CDR3 length is 15 residues. V was clipped by 2 bases and J by 1 base, with 11 bases between them.